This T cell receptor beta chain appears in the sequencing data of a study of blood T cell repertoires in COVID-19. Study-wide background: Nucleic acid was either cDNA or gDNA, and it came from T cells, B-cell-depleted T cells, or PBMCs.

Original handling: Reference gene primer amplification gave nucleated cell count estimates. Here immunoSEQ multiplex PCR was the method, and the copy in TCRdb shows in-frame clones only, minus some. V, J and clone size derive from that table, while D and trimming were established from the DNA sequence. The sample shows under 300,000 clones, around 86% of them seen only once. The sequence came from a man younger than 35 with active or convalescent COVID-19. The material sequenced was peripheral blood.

Here the CDR3 reads CASSLQVQETQYF. In nucleotides, the CDR3 is TGTGCCAGTAGTCTCCAGGTACAAGAGACCCAGTACTTC. V gene TRBV19 combines with J gene TRBJ2-5; no clear D gene. This CDR3 is built from 13 residues. CDR1 is LNHDA and CDR2 is SQIVND in the germline V gene (reference sequence). The V gene lost 5 bases and the J gene lost 2 bases, with 9 bases spanning the gap.